This T cell receptor beta chain was identified in a study of blood T cell repertoires in COVID-19 (TCRdb year 2020). A note on the overall study: The collaborator samples originated in the United States, Italy and Spain and spanned the acute and convalescent phases of COVID-19. The repertoires were made available in a free public database intended to serve as a resource for research on the immune response to SARS-CoV-2. Deeply sampled blood TCRbeta repertoires from subjects exposed to, actively infected with, or recovered from COVID-19 were included in the dataset. Samples came from the ongoing ImmuneRACE study (first 160 participants) plus 1,254 subjects from 6 global collaborators. The sample metadata nearly always contained a de-identified subject ID, COVID-19 status, age in years and sex. The prospective study material was composed of cDNA or gDNA derived from T cells, B-cell-depleted T cells, or PBMCs. Where available, HLA class I and class II types were taken from metadata supplied by the sample provider and were not determined by assay-based typing. What the research found in general, with its limitations: How much clinical and demographic metadata was included differed by source and by participant, and the metadata was provided uncurated.

Whole blood was collected in K2EDTA tubes by collaborating institutions according to the institutions' own protocols. For TCRbeta analysis, collaborators shipped samples as frozen whole blood, isolated PBMCs, or DNA extracted from either of those sample types. TCRbeta CDR3 regions were amplified from genomic DNA using the immunoSEQ Assay, a bias-controlled multiplex PCR. From the authors' description of their analysis: The number of nucleated cells in each sample was estimated by amplification of reference gene primers within the assay. To quantify the absolute abundance of each unique TCRbeta CDR3 rearrangement, sequence reads were collapsed and filtered. For each sample, productive Simpson clonality was calculated as the square root of Simpson's diversity index over productive rearrangements. The source is immuneACCESS, and TCRdb retained only in-frame sequences with V and J called. Part of the clones is not carried over; for the studies checked, unresolved V genes explain less than half of this, and the remainder is unexplained. V and J calls and clone size are as listed in that table; D and trimming were resolved from the DNA. The sample includes over 150,000 clones, with around 82% observed a single time. The top ten constitute about 2.1% of the sample.

This clone was observed a handful of times. It has no known antigen specificity. It has no much larger one-base neighbor in the sample; base qualities were not kept. The germline V gene (reference sequence) gives CDR1 as LNHDA and CDR2 as SQIVND. The V and J ends are trimmed by 5 bases and 4 bases, leaving 17 bases between them. The CDR3, from cysteine to phenylalanine, totals 15 residues. Only the CDR3 region is kept as DNA, spanning 45 bases read in frame from base 1. The source material was peripheral blood. The V gene is TRBV19 and the J gene is TRBJ1-1, and TRBD1 may be the D gene, going by 5 matching bases. The TCR originated in a woman of 80 years or more with acute or convalescent COVID-19. The DNA sequence is as follows: TGTGCCAGTAGTGGAGGGACGCGAAGGGGCACTGAAGCTTTCTTT. Translated, it reads CASSGGTRRGTEAFF. With the portions outside the CDR3 filled from the reference TRBV19 and TRBJ1-1 genes, the complete variable region becomes DGGITQSPKYLFRKEGQNVTLSCEQNLNHDAMYWYRQDPGQGLRLIYYSQIVNDFQKGDIAEGYSVSREKKESFPLTVTSAQKNPTAFYLCASSGGTRRGTEAFFGQGTRLTVV.